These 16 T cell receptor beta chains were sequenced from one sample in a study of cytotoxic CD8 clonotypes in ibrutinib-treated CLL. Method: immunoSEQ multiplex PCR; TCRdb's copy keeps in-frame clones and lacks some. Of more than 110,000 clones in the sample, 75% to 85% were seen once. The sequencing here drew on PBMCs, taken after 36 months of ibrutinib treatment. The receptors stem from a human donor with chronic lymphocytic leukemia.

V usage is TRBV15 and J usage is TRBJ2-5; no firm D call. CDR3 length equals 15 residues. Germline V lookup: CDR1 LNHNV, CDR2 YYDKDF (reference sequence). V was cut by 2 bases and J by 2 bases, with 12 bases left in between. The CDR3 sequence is CATSRSFISQETQYF. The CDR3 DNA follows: TGTGCCACCAGCAGATCCTTCATCTCGCAAGAGACCCAGTACTTC.

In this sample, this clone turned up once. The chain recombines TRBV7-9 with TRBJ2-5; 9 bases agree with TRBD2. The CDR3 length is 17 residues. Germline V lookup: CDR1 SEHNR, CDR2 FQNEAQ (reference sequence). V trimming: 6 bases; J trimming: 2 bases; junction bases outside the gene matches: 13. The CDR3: CASRIGGVAGVQETQYF. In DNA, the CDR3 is TGTGCCAGCAGGATTGGAGGAGTAGCGGGGGTACAAGAGACCCAGTACTTC.

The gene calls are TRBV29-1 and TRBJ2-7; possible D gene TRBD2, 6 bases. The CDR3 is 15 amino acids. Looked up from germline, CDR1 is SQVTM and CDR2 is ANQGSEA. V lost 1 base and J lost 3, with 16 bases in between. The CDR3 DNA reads TGCAGCGTTGAAGTCCCCAGGAGGGGTTACTACGAGCAGTACTTC. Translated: CSVEVPRRGYYEQYF.

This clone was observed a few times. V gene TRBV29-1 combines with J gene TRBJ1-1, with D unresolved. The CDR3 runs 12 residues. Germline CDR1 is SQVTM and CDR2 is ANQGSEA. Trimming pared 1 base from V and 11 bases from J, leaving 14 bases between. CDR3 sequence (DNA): TGCAGCGTTGAAGTACGAGTAATCGGGGCTTTCTTT. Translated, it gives CSVEVRVIGAFF.

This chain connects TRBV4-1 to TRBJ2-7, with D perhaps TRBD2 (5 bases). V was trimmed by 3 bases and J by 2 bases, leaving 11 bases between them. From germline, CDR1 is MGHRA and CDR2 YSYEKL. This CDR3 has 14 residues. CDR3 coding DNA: TGCGCCAGCAGCCAGTTACTAGTCACCTACGAGCAGTACTTC. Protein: CASSQLLVTYEQYF.

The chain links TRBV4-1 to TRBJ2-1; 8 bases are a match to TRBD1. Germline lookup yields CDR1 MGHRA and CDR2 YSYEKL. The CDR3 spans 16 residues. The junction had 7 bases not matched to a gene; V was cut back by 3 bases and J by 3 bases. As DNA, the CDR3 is TGCGCCAGCAGCCAGGCCCCGGGACAGGTCTACAATGAGCAGTTCTTC. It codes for CASSQAPGQVYNEQFF.

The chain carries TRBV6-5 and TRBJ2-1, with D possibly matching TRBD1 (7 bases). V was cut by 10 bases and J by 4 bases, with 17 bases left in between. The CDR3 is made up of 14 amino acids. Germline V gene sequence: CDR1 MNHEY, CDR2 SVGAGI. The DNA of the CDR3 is TGTGCCACGAAGGGGGCGGGGAGGTACAATGAGCAGTTCTTC. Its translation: CATKGAGRYNEQFF.

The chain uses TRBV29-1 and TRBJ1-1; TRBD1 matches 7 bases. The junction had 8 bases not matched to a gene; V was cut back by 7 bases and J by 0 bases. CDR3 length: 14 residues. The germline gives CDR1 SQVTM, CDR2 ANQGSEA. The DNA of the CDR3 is TGCAGCGCACCGAGGACAGGTTTGAACACTGAAGCTTTCTTT. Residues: CSAPRTGLNTEAFF. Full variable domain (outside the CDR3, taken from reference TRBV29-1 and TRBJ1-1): SAVISQKPSRDICQRGTSLTIQCQVDSQVTMMFWYRQQPGQSLTLIATANQGSEATYESGFVIDKFPISRPNLTFSTLTVSNMSPEDSSIYLCSAPRTGLNTEAFFGQGTRLTVV.

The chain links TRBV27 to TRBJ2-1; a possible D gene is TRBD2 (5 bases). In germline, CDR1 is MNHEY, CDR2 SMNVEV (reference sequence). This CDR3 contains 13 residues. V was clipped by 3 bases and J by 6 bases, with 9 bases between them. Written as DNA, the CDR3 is TGTGCCAGCAGTTTTAGACGGGGCAATGAGCAGTTCTTC. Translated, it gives CASSFRRGNEQFF.

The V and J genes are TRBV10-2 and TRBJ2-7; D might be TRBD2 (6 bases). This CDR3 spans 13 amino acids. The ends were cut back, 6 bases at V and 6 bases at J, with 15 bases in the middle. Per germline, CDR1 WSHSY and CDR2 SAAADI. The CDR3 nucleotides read TGCGCCAGCAGGCTACAGGAGGGAGTCGAGCAGTACTTC. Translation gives CASRLQEGVEQYF.

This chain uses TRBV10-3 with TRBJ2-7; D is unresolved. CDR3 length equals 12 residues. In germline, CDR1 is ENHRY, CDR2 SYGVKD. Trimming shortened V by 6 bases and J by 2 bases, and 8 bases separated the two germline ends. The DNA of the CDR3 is TGTGCCATCAGCCCCACCACCTACGAGCAGTACTTC. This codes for CAISPTTYEQYF.

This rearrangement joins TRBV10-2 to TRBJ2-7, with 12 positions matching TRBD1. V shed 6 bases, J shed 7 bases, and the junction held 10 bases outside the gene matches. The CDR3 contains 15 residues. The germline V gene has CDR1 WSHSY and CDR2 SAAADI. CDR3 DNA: TGCGCCAGCAGAGAACCGGGACAGGGGGCGGGTGAGCAGTACTTC. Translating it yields CASREPGQGAGEQYF.

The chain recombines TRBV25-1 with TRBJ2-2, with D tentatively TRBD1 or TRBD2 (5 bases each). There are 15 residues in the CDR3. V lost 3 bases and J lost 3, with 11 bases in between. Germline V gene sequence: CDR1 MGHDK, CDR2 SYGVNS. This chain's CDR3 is CASSDWGTHTGELFF. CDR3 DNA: TGTGCCAGCAGTGATTGGGGGACCCACACCGGGGAGCTGTTTTTT.

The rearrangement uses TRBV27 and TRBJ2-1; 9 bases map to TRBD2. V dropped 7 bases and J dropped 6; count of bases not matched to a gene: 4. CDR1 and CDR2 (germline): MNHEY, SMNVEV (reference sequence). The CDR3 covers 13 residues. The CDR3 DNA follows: TGTGCCAGCATGAGCGGGAGGACCAATGAGCAGTTCTTC. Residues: CASMSGRTNEQFF.

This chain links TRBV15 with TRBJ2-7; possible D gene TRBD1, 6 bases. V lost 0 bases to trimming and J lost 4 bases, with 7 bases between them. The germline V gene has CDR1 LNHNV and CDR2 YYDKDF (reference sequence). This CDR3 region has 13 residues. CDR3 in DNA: TGTGCCACCAGCAGAGAGACAGGATACGAGCAGTACTTC. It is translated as CATSRETGYEQYF.

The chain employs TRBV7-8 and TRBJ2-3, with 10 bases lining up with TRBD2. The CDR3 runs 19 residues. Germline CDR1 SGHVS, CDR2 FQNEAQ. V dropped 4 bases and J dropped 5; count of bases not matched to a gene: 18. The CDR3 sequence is CASSSLPRTSGVGLDTQYF. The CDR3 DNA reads TGTGCCAGCAGCTCCCTCCCCCGGACTAGCGGAGTCGGTCTAGATACGCAGTATTTT.